A selection of T cell receptor beta chains follows, all from one sample in a study of CD8 T cells in ankylosing spondylitis. TCRdb processed the 5' RACE reads anew with MiXCR; each CDR3 protein has one entry. Among fewer than 250,000 distinct CDR3 sequences listed, roughly 10% were seen once. Sequencing used blood, either unsorted or a sorted T cell fraction (not recorded which). All receptors come from a male donor with ankylosing spondylitis or in good health (not recorded which). The conserved cysteine and the conserved F or W are not part of the CDR3 here.

v_gene	CDR3aa
TRBV15	ATSRDPRTGELF
TRBV11-2	ASSPYATTNEKLF
TRBV7-2	ASSQSGNLYDEQF
TRBV6-1	ASSEVGLGEKLF
TRBV29-1	SVEDSYYEQY
TRBV15	ATSKQPVRGLENIQY
TRBV12-3/TRBV12-4	ASIPPLKGQH
TRBV19	AGQDSGNTIY
TRBV5-1	ASSLDVGSNYGYT
TRBV3-1	ASSQAQERSYEQY
TRBV5-1	ASSSGPGGSYEQY
TRBV15	ATSVSNSGTEAF
TRBV5-6	ASSPTAGLPYEQY